This paragraph reports one TCR beta chain. Its specificity is unknown. The sample comes from a study of radiotherapy plus CTLA-4 blockade in lung cancer. Study in general: Disease control was achieved by over 30% of patients, and objective responses by about 17%. Findings and limits, study-wide: There was expansion of tumor-derived TCR clones in blood after radiotherapy plus ipilimumab. Best predicting response, reportedly, were early blood T cell clone dynamics, with interferon-beta.

Profiled with immunoSEQ multiplex PCR; TCRdb holds only in-frame clones, not every one. The table has about 80,000 clones, 60% to 85% seen once. Patients in the study, people with chemo-refractory metastatic non-small-cell lung cancer, received focal radiation plus ipilimumab CTLA-4 blockade. The trim removed 7 bases at V and 7 bases at J, leaving 16 bases unmatched. The CDR3 contains 17 residues. The germline V gene encodes CDR1 MDHEN and CDR2 SYDVKM. This receptor was taken from a human donor with non-small cell lung cancer whose response to radiotherapy plus ipilimumab could not be evaluated. Some clones in this sample may be carry-over from other donors' samples. The V gene is TRBV28, the J gene TRBJ1-2; 12 bases align to TRBD1. The sequenced sample was peripheral blood, obtained from a patient treated with radiotherapy plus ipilimumab. The CDR3 reads CASNTNSGTGGAFGYTF. The CDR3 coding sequence is TGTGCCAGCAACACTAACTCCGGGACAGGGGGCGCGTTTGGCTACACCTTC.